Following are 15 T cell receptor beta chains from one sample sequenced in a study of blood T cell repertoires in COVID-19. Repertoires were generated with immunoSEQ multiplex PCR, while TCRdb's copy carries only in-frame clones and drops some. The sample yields 100,000 or so clones, roughly 83% seen once. The sequenced material came from peripheral blood. The origin of the receptors is a human donor in a cohort sampled during active COVID-19.

The rearrangement links TRBV5-8 to TRBJ2-3; the D gene is possibly TRBD2 (5 bases). Germline-derived CDR1 and CDR2 are SGHTS and YDEGEE. This CDR3 comprises 12 residues. V was pared by 5 bases and J by 8 bases, with 12 bases between. CDR3 DNA: TGTGCCAGCAGGAGCCTGGCGGGTACGCAGTATTTT. It is translated as CASRSLAGTQYF.

This rearrangement joins TRBV5-1 to TRBJ2-5, with a weak D call TRBD2 (7 bases). In germline, CDR1 is SGHRS, CDR2 YFSETQ. The ends were cut back, 0 bases at V and 4 bases at J, with 13 bases in the middle. The CDR3 totals 15 residues. The CDR3 sequence is CASSLGLGGVETQYF. The CDR3 coding sequence is TGCGCCAGCAGCTTGGGACTAGGGGGGGTAGAGACCCAGTACTTC.

This chain joins TRBV28 and TRBJ2-3; no firm D call. The CDR3 is made up of 13 amino acids. Germline CDR1 is MDHEN and CDR2 is SYDVKM. Trimming pared 6 bases from V and 0 bases from J, leaving 7 bases between. The CDR3: CASRRPSTDTQYF. CDR3 in DNA: TGTGCCAGCAGGCGGCCGAGCACAGATACGCAGTATTTT.

The chain is built from TRBV2 and TRBJ2-5, with 10 bases fitting TRBD2. CDR1 SNHLY and CDR2 FYNNEI come from the germline V gene. V shed 5 bases and J 4 bases; nucleotides not matched to a gene: 10. CDR3 length: 16 amino acids. DNA for the CDR3: TGTGCCAGCAGTCGCCGGACTAGCGGAGCGGTAGAGACCCAGTACTTC. Translated, it gives CASSRRTSGAVETQYF.

The V and J genes are TRBV11-3 and TRBJ1-2; a possible D gene is TRBD1 (6 bases). The V end lost 3 bases, the J end lost 7 bases, and 9 bases lay between the germline ends. CDR1 and CDR2 from the germline V gene are SGHNT and YENEEA. The length of the CDR3 is 12 residues. This chain's CDR3 is CASSLGQSGYTF. The CDR3 coding sequence is TGTGCCAGCAGCTTGGGACAATCTGGCTACACCTTC.

This clone was recorded only once. The chain links TRBV6-5 to TRBJ2-2; TRBD1 agrees at 10 bases. The germline V gene has CDR1 MNHEY and CDR2 SVGAGI. This CDR3 contains 14 residues. The J segment lost 4 bases and the V segment lost 6 bases, leaving 2 bases of the junction unmatched. This CDR3 is CASSGTGVTGELFF. The CDR3 bases are TGTGCCAGCAGCGGGACAGGGGTCACCGGGGAGCTGTTTTTT.

In its sample, this clone was seen many times. This chain connects TRBV29-1 to TRBJ2-7; 8 bases line up with TRBD1. The length of the CDR3 is 13 residues. CDR1 and CDR2 (germline): SQVTM, ANQGSEA. V shed 5 bases and J 5 bases; nucleotides not matched to a gene: 8. CDR3 loop: CSVSRTGNNEQYF. The CDR3 DNA is TGCAGCGTTTCCCGGACAGGGAACAACGAGCAGTACTTC.

This chain uses TRBV18 with TRBJ2-7; weak D call: TRBD1 (5 bases). There are 14 residues in the CDR3. Trimming left V 3 bases short and J 0 bases short, with 9 bases between. Germline values: CDR1 KGHSH, CDR2 LQKENI. This chain's CDR3 is CASSPAGSSYEQYF. In nucleotides, the CDR3 is TGTGCCAGCTCACCTGCAGGGTCCTCCTACGAGCAGTACTTC.

This clone was counted only a few times. This chain joins TRBV19 and TRBJ2-1; TRBD2 matches 12 bases. Per germline, CDR1 LNHDA and CDR2 SQIVND (reference sequence). Unmatched junction bases numbered 9, after V lost 5 bases and J lost 7 bases. This CDR3 has 16 residues. This CDR3 is CASSFRLAGEGNEQFF. DNA of the CDR3: TGTGCCAGTAGTTTTAGACTAGCGGGAGAGGGGAATGAGCAGTTCTTC.

The chain is built from TRBV5-3 and TRBJ1-6; 7 bases fit TRBD1. TRBV5-3 belongs to the ORF category, with a function that is uncertain. With 4 bases clipped from V and 12 bases from J, the junction kept 19 bases outside the gene matches. This CDR3 region has 17 residues. The CDR3 protein is CARSPVETGWLLGPLHF. Written as DNA, the CDR3 is TGTGCCAGAAGCCCAGTCGAGACAGGGTGGCTTCTGGGACCCCTCCACTTT.

This chain connects TRBV9 to TRBJ1-1, with D hard to call. Germline V gives CDR1 SGDLS, CDR2 YYNGEE. The CDR3 sequence is 15 residues long. V lost 2 bases to trimming and J lost 1 base, with 12 bases between them. CDR3 sequence: CASSVQTRWNTEAFF. The CDR3 region has the DNA TGTGCCAGCAGCGTCCAGACACGGTGGAACACTGAAGCTTTCTTT.

The V and J genes are TRBV18 and TRBJ2-1, with 9 bases fitting TRBD1. The CDR3 has 21 amino acids. Germline-derived CDR1 and CDR2 are KGHSH and LQKENI. J lost 1 base, V lost 2 bases, and 18 bases had no gene match. This CDR3 is CASSPSRLSGQGLQSYNEQFF. CDR3 nucleotide sequence: TGTGCCAGCTCACCATCAAGGTTGTCGGGACAGGGCCTTCAATCCTACAATGAGCAGTTCTTC. The full variable domain, with the rest looked up from reference TRBV18 and TRBJ2-1, is NAGVMQNPRHLVRRRGQEARLRCSPMKGHSHVYWYRQLPEEGLKFMVYLQKENIIDESGMPKERFSAEFPKEGPSILRIQQVVRGDSAAYFCASSPSRLSGQGLQSYNEQFFGPGTRLTVL.

V is TRBV19 and J is TRBJ2-1; the D gene is possibly TRBD1 (6 bases). Looked up from germline, CDR1 is LNHDA and CDR2 is SQIVND (reference sequence). The CDR3 length is 14 residues. V shed 5 bases and J shed 8 bases, with 16 bases lying between them. The chain's CDR3 is CASSVSRGIDEQFF. CDR3 DNA sequence: TGTGCCAGTAGTGTGAGCAGGGGAATCGATGAGCAGTTCTTC.

The J gene is TRBJ2-7, the V gene TRBV7-9; 12 bases line up with TRBD1. Germline CDR1 is SEHNR and CDR2 is FQNEAQ (reference sequence). J lost 3 bases, V lost 9 bases, and 9 bases had no gene match. The CDR3 length is 15 residues. The CDR3 region is CASISGQGAFYEQYF. The CDR3 DNA follows: TGTGCCAGTATATCGGGACAGGGGGCTTTCTACGAGCAGTACTTC.

The rearrangement links TRBV19 to TRBJ2-7; 10 nucleotides line up with TRBD1. Germline-derived CDR1 and CDR2 are LNHDA and SQIVND (reference sequence). This CDR3 spans 15 amino acids. Trimming at V came to 2 bases and at J to 6 bases, leaving 7 bases not matched to a gene. CDR3 DNA sequence: TGTGCCAGTAGTATACGCGGGGGGACAGGGGCCGAGCAGTACTTC. Translated, it gives CASSIRGGTGAEQYF.